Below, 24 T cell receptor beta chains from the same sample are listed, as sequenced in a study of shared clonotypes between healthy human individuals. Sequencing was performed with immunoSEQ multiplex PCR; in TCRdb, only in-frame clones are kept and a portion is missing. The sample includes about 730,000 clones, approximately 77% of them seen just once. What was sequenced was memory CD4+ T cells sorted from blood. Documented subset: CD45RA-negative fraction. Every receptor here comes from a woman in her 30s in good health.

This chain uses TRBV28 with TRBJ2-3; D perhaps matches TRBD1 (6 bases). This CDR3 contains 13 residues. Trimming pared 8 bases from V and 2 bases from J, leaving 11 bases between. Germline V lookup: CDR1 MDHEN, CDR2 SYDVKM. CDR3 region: CASWGPFTDTQYF. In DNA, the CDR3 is TGTGCCAGCTGGGGGCCATTCACAGATACGCAGTATTTT.

CDR3 nucleotide sequence: TGTGCCAGCAGTGGAGACAGTGCCTACGAGCAGTACTTC. Amino acid sequence: CASSGDSAYEQYF. This chain connects TRBV25-1 to TRBJ2-7; tentatively, D is TRBD1 (5 bases). CDR1 is MGHDK and CDR2 is SYGVNS in the germline V gene. V was cut by 4 bases and J by 2 bases, with 9 bases left in between. The CDR3 loop spans 13 amino acids.

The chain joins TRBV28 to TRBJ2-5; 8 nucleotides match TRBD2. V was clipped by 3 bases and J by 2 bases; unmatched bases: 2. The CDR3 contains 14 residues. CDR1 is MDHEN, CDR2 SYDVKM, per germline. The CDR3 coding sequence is TGTGCCAGCAGTTTGACTAGCGCGCAAGAGACCCAGTACTTC. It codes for CASSLTSAQETQYF.

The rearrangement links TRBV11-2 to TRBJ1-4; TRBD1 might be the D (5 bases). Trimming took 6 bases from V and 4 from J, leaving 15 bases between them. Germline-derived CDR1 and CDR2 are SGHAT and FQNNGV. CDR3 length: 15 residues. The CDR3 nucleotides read TGTGCCAGCAGTTTTAGGGGTCCGAGTAATGAAAAACTGTTTTTT. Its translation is CASSFRGPSNEKLFF.

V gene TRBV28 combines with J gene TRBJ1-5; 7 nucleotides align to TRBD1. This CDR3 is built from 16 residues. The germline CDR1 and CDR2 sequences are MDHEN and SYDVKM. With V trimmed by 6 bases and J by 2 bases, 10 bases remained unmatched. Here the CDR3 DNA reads TGTGCCAGCAGAAGAAGGGACAGCGGGCGCAATCAGCCCCAGCATTTT. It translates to CASRRRDSGRNQPQHF.

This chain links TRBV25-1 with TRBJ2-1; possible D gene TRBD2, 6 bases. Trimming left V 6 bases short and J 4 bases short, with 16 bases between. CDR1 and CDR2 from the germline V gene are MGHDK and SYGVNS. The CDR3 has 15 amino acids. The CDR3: CASRDTSRPYNEQFF. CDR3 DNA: TGTGCCAGCAGAGACACTAGCAGACCTTACAATGAGCAGTTCTTC.

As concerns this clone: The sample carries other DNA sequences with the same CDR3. The chain's CDR3 is CASSQGLAGSYEQYF. CDR3 DNA: TGTGCCAGCAGCCAAGGGCTAGCGGGGAGCTACGAGCAGTACTTC. The J gene is TRBJ2-7, the V gene TRBV14; 9 bases are shared with TRBD2. Losses at the gene ends were 1 base for V and 3 bases for J; bases not matched to a gene: 4. Germline V gives CDR1 SGHDN, CDR2 FVKESK. This CDR3 comprises 15 residues.

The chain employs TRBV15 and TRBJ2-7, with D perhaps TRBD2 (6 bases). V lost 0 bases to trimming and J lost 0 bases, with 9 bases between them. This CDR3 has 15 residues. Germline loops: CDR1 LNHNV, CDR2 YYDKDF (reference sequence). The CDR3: CATSRDWDSSYEQYF. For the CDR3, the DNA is TGTGCCACCAGCAGAGATTGGGACTCCTCCTACGAGCAGTACTTC.

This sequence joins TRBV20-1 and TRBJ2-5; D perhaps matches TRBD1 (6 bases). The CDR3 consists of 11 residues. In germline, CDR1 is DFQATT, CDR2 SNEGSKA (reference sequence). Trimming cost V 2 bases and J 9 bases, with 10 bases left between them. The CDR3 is CSARRPGAQYF. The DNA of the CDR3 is TGCAGTGCTAGACGCCCAGGGGCCCAGTACTTC.

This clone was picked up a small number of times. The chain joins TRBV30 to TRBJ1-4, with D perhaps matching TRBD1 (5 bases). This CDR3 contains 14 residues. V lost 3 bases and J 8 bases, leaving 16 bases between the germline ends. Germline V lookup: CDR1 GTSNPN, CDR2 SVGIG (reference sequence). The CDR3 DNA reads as TGTGCCTGGAGCGGATGGGGGTTTGGAGAAAAACTGTTTTTT. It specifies CAWSGWGFGEKLFF.

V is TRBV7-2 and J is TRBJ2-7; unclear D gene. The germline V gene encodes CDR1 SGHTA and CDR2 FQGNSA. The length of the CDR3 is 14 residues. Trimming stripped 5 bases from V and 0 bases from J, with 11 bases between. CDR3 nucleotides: TGTGCCAGCAGCCGGACGTACAACTCCTACGAGCAGTACTTC. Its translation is CASSRTYNSYEQYF.

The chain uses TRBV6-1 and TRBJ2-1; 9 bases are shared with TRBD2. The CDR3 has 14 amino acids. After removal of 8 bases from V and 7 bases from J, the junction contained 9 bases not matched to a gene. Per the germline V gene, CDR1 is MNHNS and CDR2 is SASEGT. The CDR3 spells CASLSPTSGNEQFF. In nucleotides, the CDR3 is TGTGCCAGCCTAAGCCCTACTAGCGGGAATGAGCAGTTCTTC.

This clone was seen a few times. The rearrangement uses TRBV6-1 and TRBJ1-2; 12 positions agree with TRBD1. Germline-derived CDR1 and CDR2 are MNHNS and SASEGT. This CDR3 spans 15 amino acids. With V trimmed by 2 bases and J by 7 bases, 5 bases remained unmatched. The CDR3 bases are TGTGCCAGCAGTGAAATTGGGACAGGGGGCTTTGGCTACACCTTC. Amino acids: CASSEIGTGGFGYTF.

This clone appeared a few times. Written as DNA, the CDR3 is TGTGCCAGCAGCCGCTTCGGGCAGGCCTTGGGAGAGACCCAGTACTTC. Its protein is CASSRFGQALGETQYF. The rearrangement links TRBV7-2 to TRBJ2-5, with D unresolved. The CDR3 extends over 16 amino acids. CDR1 and CDR2 from the germline V gene are SGHTA and FQGNSA. Trimming removed 5 bases from V and 4 bases from J, with 20 bases in between.

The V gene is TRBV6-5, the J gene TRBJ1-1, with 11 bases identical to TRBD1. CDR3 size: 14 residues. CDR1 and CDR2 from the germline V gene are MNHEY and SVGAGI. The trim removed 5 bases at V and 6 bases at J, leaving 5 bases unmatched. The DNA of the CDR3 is TGTGCCAGCAGTCGGGACAGGGGGTGGGCTGAAGCTTTCTTT. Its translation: CASSRDRGWAEAFF.

CDR3 in amino acids: CASNQWGIGYEQYF. The CDR3 coding sequence is TGTGCCAGCAACCAATGGGGGATAGGGTACGAGCAGTACTTC. The V call is TRBV27, the J call TRBJ2-7, with D possibly being TRBD1 or TRBD2 (5 bases each). Germline V lookup: CDR1 MNHEY, CDR2 SMNVEV (reference sequence). Trimming shortened V by 7 bases and J by 4 bases, and 17 bases separated the two germline ends. This CDR3 spans 14 amino acids.

CDR3 coding DNA: TGTGCCAGCAGCCCTACTCTGAGCGGGATGAGAGGTTCAGATACGCAGTATTTT. This translates into CASSPTLSGMRGSDTQYF. V usage is TRBV7-8 and J usage is TRBJ2-3; TRBD2 matches at 7 bases. From germline, CDR1 is SGHVS and CDR2 FQNEAQ. The CDR3 contains 18 residues. Trimming at V came to 5 bases and at J to 4 bases, leaving 18 bases not matched to a gene.

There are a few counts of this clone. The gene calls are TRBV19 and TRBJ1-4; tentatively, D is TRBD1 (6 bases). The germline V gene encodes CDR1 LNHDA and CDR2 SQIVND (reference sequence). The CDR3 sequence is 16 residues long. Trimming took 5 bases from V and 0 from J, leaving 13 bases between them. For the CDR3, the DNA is TGTGCCAGTAGTTCGAGGACAGTCGCAACTAATGAAAAACTGTTTTTT. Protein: CASSSRTVATNEKLFF.

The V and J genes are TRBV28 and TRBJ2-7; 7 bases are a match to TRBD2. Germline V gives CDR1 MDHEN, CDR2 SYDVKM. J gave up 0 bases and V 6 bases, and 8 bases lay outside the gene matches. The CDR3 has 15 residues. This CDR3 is CASRYSTSVSYEQYF. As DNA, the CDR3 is TGTGCCAGCAGGTACTCAACTAGCGTCTCCTACGAGCAGTACTTC.

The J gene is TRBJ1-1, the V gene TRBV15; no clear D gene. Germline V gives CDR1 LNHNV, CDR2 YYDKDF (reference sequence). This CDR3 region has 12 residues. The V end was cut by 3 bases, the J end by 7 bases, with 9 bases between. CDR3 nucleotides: TGTGCCACCAGCAGGGGGTTGGGTGAAGCTTTCTTT. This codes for CATSRGLGEAFF.

CDR3: CASSFGDSYQPQHF. CDR3 DNA: TGTGCCAGCAGTTTCGGGGACAGTTATCAGCCCCAGCATTTT. This chain joins TRBV28 and TRBJ1-5, with 7 bases matching TRBD1. Germline V gene lookup returns CDR1 MDHEN and CDR2 SYDVKM. The trim removed 3 bases at V and 5 bases at J, leaving 4 bases unmatched. The CDR3 is made up of 14 amino acids. Variable domain in full (rest from reference TRBV28 and TRBJ1-5): DVKVTQSSRYLVKRTGEKVFLECVQDMDHENMFWYRQDPGLGLRLIYFSYDVKMKEKGDIPEGYSVSREKKERFSLILESASTNQTSMYLCASSFGDSYQPQHFGDGTRLSIL.

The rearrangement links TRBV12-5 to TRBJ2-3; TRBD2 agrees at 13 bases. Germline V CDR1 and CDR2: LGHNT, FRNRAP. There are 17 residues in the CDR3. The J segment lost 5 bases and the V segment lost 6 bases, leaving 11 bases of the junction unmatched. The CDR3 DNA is TGTGCTAGTGGCCTGTTTGGGACTAGCGGGATATTAGATACGCAGTATTTT. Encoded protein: CASGLFGTSGILDTQYF.

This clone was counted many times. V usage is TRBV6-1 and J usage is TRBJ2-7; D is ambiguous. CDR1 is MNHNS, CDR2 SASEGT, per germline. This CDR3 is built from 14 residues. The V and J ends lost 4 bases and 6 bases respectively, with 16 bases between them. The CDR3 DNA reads TGTGCCAGCAGTGGATTACGATCCTCCCCCGAGCAGTACTTC. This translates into CASSGLRSSPEQYF.

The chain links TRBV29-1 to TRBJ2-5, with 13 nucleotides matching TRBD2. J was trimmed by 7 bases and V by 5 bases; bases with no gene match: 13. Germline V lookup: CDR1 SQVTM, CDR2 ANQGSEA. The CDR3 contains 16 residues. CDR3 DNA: TGCAGCGTTCCATCGGGACTAGCGGGGCCTACGCCGACCCAGTACTTC. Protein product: CSVPSGLAGPTPTQYF.